A single sample gave rise to the 16 T cell receptor beta chains below, sequenced in a study of shared clonotypes between healthy human individuals. The assay was immunoSEQ multiplex PCR, and TCRdb's table has in-frame clones only and misses some. The sample shows over 1.4 million clones, about 96% of them seen only once. Sequences were obtained from naive CD4+ T cells sorted from blood. Subset described: CD45RA+ positively selected. The receptors stem from a man between 25 and 39 years old in good health.

This chain connects TRBV7-8 to TRBJ2-1; TRBD2 aligns across 7 bases. CDR1 is SGHVS and CDR2 is FQNEAQ in the germline V gene. The length of the CDR3 is 16 residues. V shed 5 bases, J shed 7 bases, and the junction held 14 bases outside the gene matches. This chain's CDR3 is CASSPVGGTTRNEQFF. The CDR3 region has the DNA TGTGCCAGCAGCCCCGTCGGGGGGACGACCCGAAATGAGCAGTTCTTC.

The rearrangement uses TRBV29-1 and TRBJ2-1; 10 bases agree with TRBD2. Germline CDR1 is SQVTM and CDR2 is ANQGSEA. V lost 3 bases to trimming and J lost 0 bases; unmatched junction nucleotides: 5. The CDR3 has 16 amino acids. DNA of the CDR3: TGCAGCGTTGACAGACTAGCGGGCGTCTCCTACAATGAGCAGTTCTTC. Translating it yields CSVDRLAGVSYNEQFF.

V is TRBV25-1 and J is TRBJ2-2; D gene ambiguous. V lost 6 bases, J lost 2 bases, and 16 bases lay in between. CDR1 MGHDK and CDR2 SYGVNS come from the germline V gene. The CDR3 runs to 16 residues. CDR3 nucleotides: TGTGCCAGCAGCCCCCCCTCCATCCCTAACACCGGGGAGCTGTTTTTT. Translated, it gives CASSPPSIPNTGELFF.

The chain uses TRBV7-9 and TRBJ2-2, with D tentatively TRBD1 (5 bases). Trimming left V 3 bases short and J 7 bases short, with 15 bases between. The CDR3 loop spans 15 amino acids. CDR1 is SEHNR and CDR2 is FQNEAQ in the germline V gene (reference sequence). This CDR3 reads CASSFPMGRNGELFF. As DNA, the CDR3 is TGTGCCAGCAGCTTTCCTATGGGGCGTAACGGGGAGCTGTTTTTT.

The V and J genes are TRBV27 and TRBJ2-1, with 10 nucleotides matching TRBD1. The CDR3 covers 15 residues. Germline CDR1 and CDR2: MNHEY and SMNVEV (reference sequence). The J segment lost 8 bases and the V segment lost 2 bases, leaving 6 bases of the junction unmatched. CDR3 loop: CASSLGGTGDYEQFF. The DNA for the CDR3 is TGTGCCAGCAGTTTAGGGGGGACAGGGGACTATGAGCAGTTCTTC.

CDR3 loop: CASSRYRGVYEQYF. The CDR3 nucleotides read TGTGCCAGCAGCCGTTATCGGGGAGTTTACGAGCAGTACTTC. This chain joins TRBV2 and TRBJ2-7; TRBD2 might be the D (5 bases). The germline CDR1 and CDR2 sequences are SNHLY and FYNNEI. V lost 6 bases and J 4 bases, leaving 16 bases between the germline ends. The CDR3 is 14 amino acids.

The V gene is TRBV2, the J gene TRBJ2-1; 8 positions agree with TRBD1. V shed 7 bases, J shed 8 bases, and the junction held 10 bases outside the gene matches. The CDR3 extends over 14 amino acids. CDR1 SNHLY and CDR2 FYNNEI come from the germline V gene. CDR3 amino acids: CASKEETGAYEQFF. The CDR3 DNA follows: TGTGCCAGCAAGGAAGAGACAGGGGCATATGAGCAGTTCTTC.

This clone was picked up a small number of times. The V call is TRBV5-1, the J call TRBJ2-1; 9 positions agree with TRBD2. The germline CDR1 and CDR2 sequences are SGHRS and YFSETQ. The ends lost 0 bases at V and 6 bases at J; junction bases unmatched: 7. CDR3 length: 16 residues. CDR3 protein: CASSLVWGLALNEQFF. DNA of the CDR3: TGCGCCAGCAGCTTGGTTTGGGGACTAGCCCTCAATGAGCAGTTCTTC.

The chain links TRBV7-9 to TRBJ1-4, with D maybe TRBD1 (5 bases). CDR3 size: 15 residues. V lost 5 bases to trimming and J lost 8 bases, with 18 bases between them. Per the germline V gene, CDR1 is SEHNR and CDR2 is FQNEAQ (reference sequence). The CDR3 DNA follows: TGTGCCAGCAGCGCCAGGGAGGGAGTGTTCGAAAAACTGTTTTTT. Protein sequence: CASSAREGVFEKLFF.

This clone was seen a single time. The J gene is TRBJ1-5, the V gene TRBV19; D possibly corresponds to TRBD1 (6 bases). This CDR3 is built from 16 residues. V lost 5 bases, J lost 7 bases, and 21 bases lay in between. Per germline, CDR1 LNHDA and CDR2 SQIVND (reference sequence). The CDR3 bases are TGTGCCAGTAGTCCATTTTGGGGGGCGCAAAACCAGCCCCAGCATTTT. This encodes CASSPFWGAQNQPQHF.

With respect to this clone: The same CDR3 also results from other DNA sequences found in this sample. The chain uses TRBV9 and TRBJ2-7; D is possibly TRBD2 (5 bases). The CDR3 totals 14 residues. The V end lost 0 bases, the J end lost 2 bases, and 9 bases lay between the germline ends. CDR1 and CDR2 from the germline V gene are SGDLS and YYNGEE. The CDR3 protein is CASSVAGRTYEQYF. The CDR3 DNA reads as TGTGCCAGCAGCGTAGCTGGGAGAACCTACGAGCAGTACTTC.

The CDR3 bases are TGTGCCAGCAGTTACGCTGGACTAGCGGGAAGTTACGAGCAGTACTTC. Its protein is CASSYAGLAGSYEQYF. The chain links TRBV6-5 to TRBJ2-7; 12 bases align to TRBD2. With V trimmed by 2 bases and J by 4 bases, 6 bases remained unmatched. The CDR3 is 16 residues long. The germline V gene encodes CDR1 MNHEY and CDR2 SVGAGI.

The chain joins TRBV19 to TRBJ2-7, with D perhaps TRBD1 (7 bases). Trimming shortened V by 8 bases and J by 3 bases, and 20 bases separated the two germline ends. The CDR3 contains 15 residues. CDR1 LNHDA and CDR2 SQIVND come from the germline V gene (reference sequence). This CDR3 is CASSVVQGGVYEQYF. CDR3 nucleotide sequence: TGTGCCAGTTCTGTCGTGCAGGGGGGAGTCTACGAGCAGTACTTC.

The chain combines TRBV4-2 with TRBJ1-5; D is perhaps TRBD1 (6 bases). Germline CDR1 is LGHNA and CDR2 is YNFKEQ. The V and J ends lost 7 bases and 5 bases respectively, with 15 bases between them. The CDR3 extends over 14 amino acids. The CDR3 loop reads CASKGEMGDQPQHF. CDR3 coding DNA: TGTGCCAGCAAGGGGGAAATGGGGGATCAGCCCCAGCATTTT.

This rearrangement joins TRBV19 to TRBJ2-5; D is uncertain. This CDR3 comprises 13 residues. Germline-derived CDR1 and CDR2 are LNHDA and SQIVND (reference sequence). With 4 bases removed from V and 2 bases from J, the gap between germline ends came to 8 bases. DNA for the CDR3: TGTGCCAGTAGTACCAGGAAACAAGAGACCCAGTACTTC. It is translated as CASSTRKQETQYF.

V usage is TRBV2 and J usage is TRBJ1-5, with TRBD1 as a possible D gene (6 bases). Germline lookup yields CDR1 SNHLY and CDR2 FYNNEI. With 5 bases removed from V and 4 bases from J, the gap between germline ends came to 12 bases. This CDR3 comprises 14 residues. CDR3 bases: TGTGCCAGCAGTCCAATACAGGGAAATCAGCCCCAGCATTTT. Amino acids: CASSPIQGNQPQHF.